This is a list of T cell receptor beta chains from one sample in a study of blood T cell repertoires in COVID-19. Profiling relied on immunoSEQ multiplex PCR, and the TCRdb table lists in-frame clones only, not all of them. The table lists about 80,000 clones, about 82% of them singletons. Sample: peripheral blood. The receptors were sampled from a man between 50 and 59 years old with COVID-19, enrolled during active disease. Each CDR3 is given with its conserved first and last residue. A D gene is named only where the DNA matches it firmly. The size of a clone is reported for some rows only, either as once, few or many, or as a class for expanded clones.

V gene,clone size,J gene,D gene,CDR3 protein,CDR3 DNA
TRBV7-2,.,TRBJ2-3,TRBD2,CASSLAGLAGVDTQYF,TGTGCCAGCAGCTTAGCTGGACTAGCGGGAGTTGATACGCAGTATTTT
TRBV27,once,TRBJ1-2,TRBD1,CASSLLDRGSSYTF,TGTGCCAGCAGTTTACTAGACAGGGGGTCCAGCTACACCTTC
TRBV29-1,.,TRBJ1-1,.,CSVPRYSGTEAFF,TGCAGCGTTCCGAGATATTCGGGCACTGAAGCTTTCTTT
TRBV19,.,TRBJ2-7,.,CASSPVGLYEQYF,TGTGCCAGTAGCCCGGTCGGTCTTTACGAGCAGTACTTC
TRBV4-1,.,TRBJ1-6,TRBD1,CASSQGSRGRGNSPLHF,TGCGCCAGCAGCCAAGGTTCCAGGGGGCGCGGTAATTCACCCCTCCACTTT
TRBV4-3,.,TRBJ2-7,TRBD1,CASSQDVGQGASEQYF,TGCGCCAGCAGCCAAGATGTTGGACAGGGGGCAAGCGAGCAGTACTTC
TRBV4-1,.,TRBJ1-4,.,CASSQSGIAGEKLFF,TGCGCCAGCAGCCAAAGCGGGATAGCGGGTGAAAAACTGTTTTTT
TRBV11-2,few,TRBJ2-2,.,CASTPGALSTGELFF,TGTGCCAGCACCCCGGGAGCTCTGAGCACCGGGGAGCTGTTTTTT
TRBV24-1,.,TRBJ2-2,TRBD1,CATSGTGEGTGELFF,TGTGCCACCAGTGGGACAGGGGAAGGCACCGGGGAGCTGTTTTTT
TRBV18,.,TRBJ1-6,.,CASSLDSTYNSPLHF,TGTGCCAGCTCACTCGACAGTACTTATAATTCACCCCTCCACTTT
TRBV11-2,.,TRBJ2-5,TRBD2,CASSLGLADGETQYF,TGTGCCAGCAGCTTAGGACTAGCGGACGGGGAGACCCAGTACTTC
TRBV7-9,.,TRBJ2-1,.,CASSLIDWTAGRGNEQFF,TGTGCCAGCAGCTTAATAGATTGGACAGCAGGGAGGGGCAATGAGCAGTTCTTC
TRBV3-1/TRBV3-2,.,TRBJ2-5,.,CASSQVLETQYF,TGTGCCAGCAGCCAAGTTCTAGAGACCCAGTACTTC
TRBV6-5,.,TRBJ2-3,.,CASSLDRGTDTQYF,TGTGCCAGCAGTCTCGATCGAGGCACAGATACGCAGTATTTT
TRBV6-1,.,TRBJ2-2,.,CASNEGSLGVVGELFF,TGTGCCAGCAATGAGGGATCTTTAGGGGTAGTCGGGGAGCTGTTTTTT
TRBV5-1,.,TRBJ2-7,TRBD1,CASSRGQGAQKNYEQYF,TGCGCCAGCAGCCGCGGACAGGGAGCACAGAAAAACTACGAGCAGTACTTC
TRBV20-1,once,TRBJ1-2,.,CSATFNYGYTF,TGCAGTGCTACGTTCAACTATGGCTACACCTTC
TRBV23-1,.,TRBJ2-1,TRBD1,CASRTTGRSYNEQFF,TGCGCCAGCAGGACGACAGGGCGGTCCTACAATGAGCAGTTCTTC
TRBV7-6,.,TRBJ2-2,TRBD1,CASSYTQGAGGELFF,TGTGCCAGCAGCTACACACAGGGGGCCGGCGGGGAGCTGTTTTTT
TRBV4-1,few,TRBJ2-4,.,CASSQRFFQGTSKNIQYF,TGCGCCAGCAGCCAAAGATTTTTCCAGGGGACCTCCAAAAACATTCAGTACTTC
TRBV7-3,.,TRBJ2-3,.,CASSLSGSVDTQYF,TGTGCCAGCAGCTTAAGCGGTAGCGTAGATACGCAGTATTTT
TRBV6-5,.,TRBJ2-1,TRBD2,CASSIAGAGNEQFF,TGTGCCAGCAGTATAGCGGGAGCGGGCAATGAGCAGTTCTTC